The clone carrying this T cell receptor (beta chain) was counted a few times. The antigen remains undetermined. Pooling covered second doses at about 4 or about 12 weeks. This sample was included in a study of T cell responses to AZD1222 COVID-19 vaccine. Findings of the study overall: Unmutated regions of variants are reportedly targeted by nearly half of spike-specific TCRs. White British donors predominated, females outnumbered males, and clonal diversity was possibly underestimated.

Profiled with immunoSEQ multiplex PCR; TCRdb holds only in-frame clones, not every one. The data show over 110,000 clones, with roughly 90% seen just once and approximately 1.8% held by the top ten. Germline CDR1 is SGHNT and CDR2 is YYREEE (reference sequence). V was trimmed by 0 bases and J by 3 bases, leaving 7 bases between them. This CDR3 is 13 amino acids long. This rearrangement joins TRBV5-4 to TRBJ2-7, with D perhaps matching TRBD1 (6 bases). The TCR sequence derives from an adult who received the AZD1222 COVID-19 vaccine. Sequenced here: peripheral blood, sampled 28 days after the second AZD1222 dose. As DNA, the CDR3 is TGTGCCAGCAGCTTGGACAGGGACTACGAGCAGTACTTC. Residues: CASSLDRDYEQYF.